This T cell receptor beta chain was retrieved from a study of blood T cell repertoires in COVID-19. Study-wide context: Spain, Italy and the United States supplied samples that represented acute and convalescent COVID-19. The cDNA or gDNA used as material had been derived from T cells, B-cell-depleted T cells, or PBMCs.

Authors' processing steps: Reference gene primer amplification gave estimated nucleated cell counts. The protocol was immunoSEQ multiplex PCR, while the TCRdb copy is restricted to in-frame clones and leaves out a portion. The D gene and trimming were derived from the DNA, and the V and J assignments and clone size from that table. The table has about 80,000 clones, under 80% seen once. The CDR3 has 18 amino acids. The germline V and J ends were trimmed by 0 bases and 0 bases, with 15 bases remaining between them. Germline V gene sequence: CDR1 SGHVS, CDR2 FNYEAQ. This receptor was identified in a human donor in a cohort sampled during active COVID-19. The J gene is TRBJ2-1, the V gene TRBV7-6; D possibly corresponds to TRBD2 (6 bases). Sample: peripheral blood. The chain's CDR3 is CASSLALGGVSSYNEQFF. The CDR3, as DNA: TGTGCCAGCAGCTTAGCGCTAGGAGGGGTAAGCTCCTACAATGAGCAGTTCTTC.